The 11 T cell receptor beta chains below were found in one sample sequenced in a study of TET2 disruption in CD19-targeted CAR T cells. Their antigens remain unidentified. Using immunoSEQ multiplex PCR, the repertoire was profiled, and TCRdb retains in-frame clones only, with some absent. In total, the table holds about 25,000 clones. Indicated treatment: autologous CTL019 cells: CD19 CAR with 4-1BB and CD3 zeta domains. Source: CD8- CAR+ T cells sorted from cultured blood T cells, taken for CD19 CAR T cell therapy. Subset: CD8-negative CAR-positive T cells from the infusion product. All receptors derive from a man between 65 and 79 years old with chronic lymphocytic leukemia.

Incomplete CDR3 DNA: TGTGCCAGCAGCTTAGTGGGCGGGGTATCAGAGACC. Its translation: CASSLVGGVSET. The whole CDR3 is CASSLVGGVSETQYF. The rearrangement links TRBV7-8 to TRBJ2-5, with D perhaps TRBD2 (6 bases). The sequence runs out 3 residues before the end of the CDR3; the remainder is reconstructed from the germline J gene. The CDR3 spans 15 residues. Germline V gene data show CDR1 as SGHVS and CDR2 as FQNEAQ. V was shortened by 1 base and J by 4 bases, with 13 bases between the two germline ends.

Note on this clone: The read ends 3 residues early relative to the CDR3; the germline J gene fills the gap. The chain has TRBV18 and TRBJ2-4, with D tentatively TRBD2 (5 bases). CDR1 KGHSH and CDR2 LQKENI come from the germline V gene. The CDR3 is made up of 14 amino acids. Here the CDR3 reads CASSPKTGNYGQYF. Incomplete CDR3 DNA: TGTGCCAGCTCACCTAAGACGGGGAACTATGGT.

In the case of this clone: From the germline J gene comes the end of the CDR3, since the read stops 3 residues before it. The gene calls are TRBV7-9 and TRBJ2-4, with 8 bases matching TRBD1. The CDR3 runs to 12 residues. Germline V CDR1 and CDR2: SEHNR, FQNEAQ (reference sequence). The CDR3 bases that were read are TGTGCCAGCAGCTCCGGACAGGGAAGT. Its translation: CASSSGQGS. The whole CDR3 sequence is CASSSGQGSQYF.

As to this clone: The read falls 3 residues short of the CDR3 end, and the missing part is taken from the germline J gene. V gene TRBV9 combines with J gene TRBJ2-6, with D unclear. V shed 0 bases and J shed 4 bases, with 11 bases lying between them. The V gene's germline CDR1 is SGDLS and CDR2 YYNGEE. The CDR3 is 16 residues long. The CDR3 bases that were read are TGTGCCAGCAGCGTAGGTTGGCAGGCCGGGGCCAACGTC. Encoded protein: CASSVGWQAGANV. The complete CDR3 sequence is CASSVGWQAGANVLTF.

This clone ranks as medium-sized in terms of frequency. The same CDR3 arises from other DNA sequences in this sample as well. The sequenced part of the CDR3 DNA is TGCAGCGTTGAAAGACAGGGGGCGGGTGAG. This encodes CSVERQGAGE. The full CDR3 protein is CSVERQGAGEQFF. The chain uses TRBV29-1 and TRBJ2-1; TRBD1 matches 10 bases. The read ends 3 residues shy of where the CDR3 ends; the end is completed using the germline J gene. CDR1 is SQVTM, CDR2 ANQGSEA, per germline. V lost 2 bases to trimming and J lost 9 bases; unmatched junction nucleotides: 4. This CDR3 spans 13 amino acids.

As for this clone: The CDR3 extends 3 residues past the end of the read, so its final part is completed from the germline J gene. The same CDR3 arises from other DNA sequences in this sample as well. The chain recombines TRBV19 with TRBJ1-2, with 10 positions matching TRBD1. Germline V gene sequence: CDR1 LNHDA, CDR2 SQIVND (reference sequence). The junction had 5 bases not matched to a gene; V was cut back by 6 bases and J by 4 bases. This CDR3 has 14 amino acids. CDR3 DNA, as far as it was read: TGTGCCAGTAGCCGACAGGGGGCAAGCTATGGC. As protein: CASSRQGASYG. The complete CDR3 reads CASSRQGASYGYTF.

With respect to this clone: The read falls 3 residues short of the CDR3 end, and the missing part is taken from the germline J gene. The J gene is TRBJ1-6, the V gene TRBV6-4; TRBD1 matches 8 bases. The V gene's germline CDR1 is MRHNA and CDR2 SNTAGT. This CDR3 spans 13 amino acids. Trimming removed 11 bases from V and 7 bases from J; junction bases left unmatched: 7. The CDR3 loop reads CACGQGGNSPLHF. The CDR3 bases that were read are TGTGCCTGTGGACAGGGCGGGAATTCACCC.

The sequenced CDR3 bases are TGTGCCAGCACCACGGACAGTTATCAGCCC. Its translation is CASTTDSYQP. The full CDR3 sequence reads CASTTDSYQPQHF. The J gene is TRBJ1-5, the V gene TRBV28; a weak D match, TRBD1 (6 bases). The CDR3 goes on 3 residues after the read ends, and that part is filled in from the germline J gene. The ends were cut back, 7 bases at V and 5 bases at J, with 12 bases in the middle. CDR1 and CDR2 (germline): MDHEN, SYDVKM. This CDR3 has 13 residues. The complete variable domain, with remaining parts taken from reference TRBV28 and TRBJ1-5, reads DVKVTQSSRYLVKRTGEKVFLECVQDMDHENMFWYRQDPGLGLRLIYFSYDVKMKEKGDIPEGYSVSREKKERFSLILESASTNQTSMYLCASTTDSYQPQHFGDGTRLSIL.

As for this clone: An end of the junction does not agree with germline; a read error may underlie this. The read ends 3 residues shy of where the CDR3 ends; the end is completed using the germline J gene. The chain has TRBV18 and TRBJ2-4, with D uncertain. The CDR3 contains 14 residues. From germline, CDR1 is KGHSH and CDR2 LQKENI. CDR3 DNA, as far as it was read: TGTGCCAGCACACCGGGCCAGCCGCAAGAGACT. This sequence encodes CASTPGQPQET. The CDR3 in its entirety is CASTPGQPQETQYF.

Points on this clone: The read comes to an end 3 residues before the CDR3 does, leaving the germline J gene to fill in the end. This chain uses TRBV6-2 or TRBV6-3 with TRBJ1-3; D unclear. Germline V gene data show CDR1 as MNHEY and CDR2 as SVGEGT. The germline V and J ends were trimmed by 2 bases and 4 bases, with 6 bases remaining between them. This CDR3 contains 13 residues. The DNA read from the CDR3 is TGTGCCAGCAGTTACCCGTCGGGAAACACC. As protein: CASSYPSGNT. The full-length CDR3 reads as CASSYPSGNTIYF.

Concerning this clone itself: Read sequence stops 3 residues before the CDR3 end, and the germline J gene provides the missing end. The chain links TRBV7-2 to TRBJ1-4; D remains unclear. Trimming took off 2 bases at V and 8 bases at J, with 15 bases between the two ends. Germline loops: CDR1 SGHTA, CDR2 FQGNSA. CDR3 length: 15 amino acids. The CDR3 bases that were read are TGTGCCAGCAGCTTACAGGTGGGCGTTACCGAAAAA. Its protein is CASSLQVGVTEK. The CDR3 reads in full as CASSLQVGVTEKLFF.